One and the same sample provided the 30 T cell receptor beta chains below, sequenced in a study of blood T cell repertoires in COVID-19. Assay used: immunoSEQ multiplex PCR; TCRdb lists only in-frame clones, some missing. The sample contains 270,000 or so clones, about nine tenths of which appear only once. Sequencing used PBMCs or T cells enriched from blood (not recorded which). These receptors were obtained from a woman aged 18-35 years who had recovered from COVID-19.

In its sample, this clone was seen once. This chain joins TRBV2 and TRBJ2-3; D is perhaps TRBD1 (6 bases). The CDR3 has 15 amino acids. Between the trimmed V and J ends, which lost 6 bases and 6 bases, there was a span of 19 bases. Germline V CDR1 and CDR2: SNHLY, FYNNEI. CDR3 nucleotide sequence: TGTGCCAGCAGGCAGGACAGTCGGTTTGGGGATACGCAGTATTTT. This encodes CASRQDSRFGDTQYF.

This clone was seen only once. This chain connects TRBV4-3 to TRBJ2-1; 8 bases are a match to TRBD2. V shed 11 bases and J 10 bases; nucleotides not matched to a gene: 13. Germline loops: CDR1 LGHNA, CDR2 YSLEER. The CDR3 length is 13 residues. CDR3 protein: CASSGGGVVEQFF. The CDR3 nucleotides are TGCGCCTCCTCGGGGGGGGGCGTAGTCGAGCAGTTCTTC.

This chain joins TRBV4-1 and TRBJ1-1; TRBD1 might be the D (6 bases). Germline V CDR1 and CDR2: MGHRA, YSYEKL. V lost 4 bases to trimming and J lost 3 bases, with 21 bases between them. The CDR3 consists of 17 residues. The CDR3 DNA reads as TGCGCCAGCAGCCCTACCATAAACAGGGAAAGGGACACTGAAGCTTTCTTT. It encodes CASSPTINRERDTEAFF.

This sequence joins TRBV11-2 and TRBJ1-1; D possibly corresponds to TRBD1 (6 bases). Deletions cut 5 bases from V and 0 bases from J, with 7 bases between. CDR1 and CDR2 (germline): SGHAT, FQNNGV. There are 13 residues in the CDR3. The CDR3 DNA is TGTGCCAGCAGCGGGACATTGAACACTGAAGCTTTCTTT. Protein: CASSGTLNTEAFF.

The chain is built from TRBV6-2 or TRBV6-3 and TRBJ1-5, with a weak D call TRBD1 (5 bases). Germline V gene lookup returns CDR1 MNHEY and CDR2 SVGEGT. This CDR3 has 12 amino acids. V lost 4 bases to trimming and J lost 6 bases, with 7 bases between them. The CDR3 DNA is TGTGCCAGCAGTTGGAGGGGTCAGCCCCAGCATTTT. It is translated as CASSWRGQPQHF.

V usage is TRBV19 and J usage is TRBJ1-6, with D tentatively TRBD1 (5 bases). The V end was cut by 1 base, the J end by 10 bases, with 14 bases between. CDR3 length: 15 amino acids. Germline V gene lookup returns CDR1 LNHDA and CDR2 SQIVND (reference sequence). The chain's CDR3 is CASSIVGGGGSPLHF. The CDR3 DNA reads TGTGCCAGTAGTATAGTCGGGGGAGGAGGGTCACCCCTCCACTTT. The complete variable domain, with remaining parts taken from reference TRBV19 and TRBJ1-6, reads DGGITQSPKYLFRKEGQNVTLSCEQNLNHDAMYWYRQDPGQGLRLIYYSQIVNDFQKGDIAEGYSVSREKKESFPLTVTSAQKNPTAFYLCASSIVGGGGSPLHFGNGTRLTVT.

The chain combines TRBV18 with TRBJ1-2; a possible D gene is TRBD1 (5 bases). V lost 3 bases, J lost 8 bases, and 13 bases lay in between. Germline CDR1 KGHSH, CDR2 LQKENI. The CDR3 consists of 13 residues. CDR3 nucleotides: TGTGCCAGCTCACCGTCAGGGTTATACGGCTACACCTTC. It yields the protein CASSPSGLYGYTF. Complete variable domain (other parts from reference TRBV18 and TRBJ1-2): NAGVMQNPRHLVRRRGQEARLRCSPMKGHSHVYWYRQLPEEGLKFMVYLQKENIIDESGMPKERFSAEFPKEGPSILRIQQVVRGDSAAYFCASSPSGLYGYTFGSGTRLTVV.

DNA for the CDR3: TGTGCCAGCAGCGTAGCGGCGGTGGAGTTGGAGACCCAGTACTTC. It translates to CASSVAAVELETQYF. This rearrangement joins TRBV9 to TRBJ2-5; D gene unclear. V lost 0 bases to trimming and J lost 5 bases, with 14 bases between them. Germline CDR1 reads SGDLS; CDR2 reads YYNGEE. The length of the CDR3 is 15 residues.

The chain recombines TRBV6-1 with TRBJ1-2; D is unresolved. The CDR3 covers 12 residues. Trimming took off 3 bases at V and 8 bases at J, with 10 bases between the two ends. The germline V gene has CDR1 MNHNS and CDR2 SASEGT. The CDR3 is CASSDGLGGYTF. CDR3 in DNA: TGTGCCAGCAGTGACGGTCTGGGCGGCTACACCTTC.

The chain joins TRBV3-1 (or the pseudogene TRBV3-2) to TRBJ2-3; TRBD2 agrees at 12 bases. The CDR3 consists of 15 residues. Germline V gene sequence: CDR1 LGHDT, CDR2 YNNKEL (reference sequence). The V gene end was trimmed by 5 bases and the J gene end by 2 bases; junction bases not matched to a gene: 2. The CDR3 nucleotides are TGTGCCAGCAGCGGACTAGCGGGAAACACAGATACGCAGTATTTT. Encoded protein: CASSGLAGNTDTQYF.

The gene calls are TRBV10-1 and TRBJ2-7, with 7 bases lining up with TRBD2. The CDR3 runs 13 residues. Germline CDR1 and CDR2: WNHNN and SYGVQD (reference sequence). Trimming at V came to 4 bases and at J to 6 bases, leaving 6 bases not matched to a gene. CDR3: CASSGGGLGEQYF. CDR3 nucleotides: TGCGCCAGCAGTGGCGGGGGTCTGGGCGAGCAGTACTTC.

There are a few counts of this clone. J is TRBJ2-6 and V is TRBV30; D gene unclear. The CDR3 covers 16 residues. V dropped 0 bases and J dropped 1 base, with 10 bases sitting between them. The germline V gene has CDR1 GTSNPN and CDR2 SVGIG (reference sequence). CDR3 sequence (DNA): TGTGCCTGGAGTGTACTAAGTGTATCTGGGGCCAACGTCCTGACTTTC. Its protein product is CAWSVLSVSGANVLTF.

The chain joins TRBV7-2 to TRBJ2-7, with 10 bases that match TRBD2. Per germline, CDR1 SGHTA and CDR2 FQGNSA. The CDR3 spans 14 residues. The V segment lost 5 bases and the J segment 3 bases; nucleotides outside the gene matches: 4. CDR3 sequence (DNA): TGTGCCAGCAGCCTCACTAGCGGGGACTACGAGCAGTACTTC. Translating it yields CASSLTSGDYEQYF.

The V gene is TRBV15, the J gene TRBJ2-7; D is perhaps TRBD2 (5 bases). With 1 base removed from V and 2 bases from J, the gap between germline ends came to 15 bases. The V gene's germline CDR1 is LNHNV and CDR2 YYDKDF (reference sequence). This CDR3 has 16 residues. CDR3 sequence (DNA): TGTGCCACCAGCAGAGCGGGTGGGAGTAGGGCCTACGAGCAGTACTTC. Encoded protein: CATSRAGGSRAYEQYF.

The chain is built from TRBV10-3 and TRBJ2-1; 13 nucleotides match TRBD2. Losses at the gene ends were 4 bases for V and 5 bases for J; bases not matched to a gene: 5. Germline V CDR1 and CDR2: ENHRY, SYGVKD. CDR3 length: 16 amino acids. CDR3 sequence: CAISAGLAGTNNEQFF. In DNA form, the CDR3 reads TGTGCCATCAGTGCGGGACTAGCGGGAACCAACAATGAGCAGTTCTTC.

The V call is TRBV2, the J call TRBJ2-7, with D possibly being TRBD1 (6 bases). Germline V gene lookup returns CDR1 SNHLY and CDR2 FYNNEI. V dropped 7 bases and J dropped 2 bases, with 12 bases sitting between them. This CDR3 spans 13 amino acids. The CDR3 loop reads CASTRDTTYEQYF. In DNA, the CDR3 is TGTGCCAGCACGAGGGACACAACCTACGAGCAGTACTTC.

Concerning this clone: At one of its ends the junction is not consistent with the germline gene, which may arise from a read error. This same CDR3 is encoded by further DNA sequences in the sample. The J gene is TRBJ2-7, the V gene TRBV3-1 (or the pseudogene TRBV3-2); 7 positions agree with TRBD1. Looked up from germline, CDR1 is LGHDT and CDR2 is YNNKEL (reference sequence). This CDR3 is built from 14 residues. The CDR3 coding sequence is TGTGCCAGCAGCCCGGACAGGAGCTCCTATGAGCAGTACTTC. Amino acid sequence: CASSPDRSSYEQYF.

CDR3 residues: CASMKEAGGVYGYTF. CDR3 in DNA: TGTGCCAGCATGAAAGAGGCAGGGGGCGTCTATGGCTACACCTTC. The rearrangement links TRBV27 to TRBJ1-2, with 8 positions matching TRBD1. Germline trimming cut 7 bases from V and 4 bases from J; bases unmatched to any gene: 11. This CDR3 is 15 amino acids long. Germline loops: CDR1 MNHEY, CDR2 SMNVEV (reference sequence).

The chain is built from TRBV12-3 or TRBV12-4 and TRBJ2-1; D ambiguous. CDR3 length: 13 amino acids. V shed 5 bases and J shed 0 bases, with 5 bases lying between them. The CDR3 loop reads CASSGLSYNEQFF. CDR3 coding DNA: TGTGCCAGCAGTGGCCTCTCCTACAATGAGCAGTTCTTC.

The chain combines TRBV19 with TRBJ2-1; 9 positions agree with TRBD2. J was trimmed by 4 bases and V by 3 bases; bases with no gene match: 4. The CDR3 totals 15 residues. CDR1 and CDR2 (germline): LNHDA, SQIVND (reference sequence). The CDR3 loop reads CASSIRLAGYNEQFF. The CDR3 region has the DNA TGTGCCAGTAGTATTCGCCTAGCGGGGTACAATGAGCAGTTCTTC.

The chain carries TRBV5-1 and TRBJ1-1, with a tentative D call TRBD1 (6 bases). The V gene's germline CDR1 is SGHRS and CDR2 YFSETQ. V was cut by 3 bases and J by 4 bases, with 16 bases left in between. This CDR3 has 15 residues. CDR3 amino acids: CASSSRDTTTTEAFF. The CDR3 region has the DNA TGCGCCAGCAGCTCCCGGGACACTACAACCACTGAAGCTTTCTTT. Looking up the rest from reference TRBV5-1 and TRBJ1-1 gives the full variable domain: KAGVTQTPRYLIKTRGQQVTLSCSPISGHRSVSWYQQTPGQGLQFLFEYFSETQRNKGNFPGRFSGRQFSNSRSEMNVSTLELGDSALYLCASSSRDTTTTEAFFGQGTRLTVV.

The CDR3 sequence: CATSRRLQTGGGEQFF. The CDR3 coding sequence is TGTGCCACCAGCCGGAGGTTGCAGACAGGGGGAGGTGAGCAGTTCTTC. This sequence joins TRBV15 and TRBJ2-1; the match to TRBD1 covers 9 bases. Trimming cost V 5 bases and J 9 bases; bases outside gene matches: 14. This CDR3 spans 16 amino acids. The germline V gene has CDR1 LNHNV and CDR2 YYDKDF (reference sequence).

The V and J genes are TRBV11-3 and TRBJ2-1; TRBD2 matches at 7 bases. V shed 0 bases and J 8 bases; nucleotides not matched to a gene: 7. Germline V gene data show CDR1 as SGHNT and CDR2 as YENEEA. The CDR3 length is 15 residues. DNA of the CDR3: TGTGCCAGCAGCTTAGATGGCGGGAGCCAAGATGAGCAGTTCTTC. It encodes CASSLDGGSQDEQFF.

This clone was found a few times. The rearrangement joins TRBV10-1 to TRBJ1-2; D may be TRBD1 (5 bases). Trimming took off 1 base at V and 4 bases at J, with 16 bases between the two ends. This CDR3 is built from 16 residues. The V gene's germline CDR1 is WNHNN and CDR2 SYGVQD (reference sequence). Here the CDR3 reads CASSEFIRGAFYGYTF. The DNA of the CDR3 is TGCGCCAGCAGTGAGTTTATTCGCGGGGCCTTCTATGGCTACACCTTC.

CDR3 protein: CASSSVSVAGISYNEQFF. In DNA form, the CDR3 reads TGCGCCAGCAGCTCGGTGTCTGTAGCGGGGATCTCCTACAATGAGCAGTTCTTC. The chain uses TRBV5-1 and TRBJ2-1, with 8 bases that match TRBD2. CDR3 length: 18 amino acids. Per the germline V gene, CDR1 is SGHRS and CDR2 is YFSETQ. V was clipped by 3 bases and J by 0 bases; unmatched bases: 11.

This chain links TRBV11-3 with TRBJ2-2; no definite D call. Germline values: CDR1 SGHNT, CDR2 YENEEA. Deletions cut 4 bases from V and 7 bases from J, with 4 bases between. The CDR3 consists of 11 residues. CDR3: CASSYYGELFF. The CDR3 DNA is TGTGCCAGCAGCTATTACGGGGAGCTGTTTTTT. Variable domain in full (rest from reference TRBV11-3 and TRBJ2-2): EAGVVQSPRYKIIEKKQPVAFWCNPISGHNTLYWYLQNLGQGPELLIRYENEEAVDDSQLPKDRFSAERLKGVDSTLKIQPAELGDSAVYLCASSYYGELFFGEGSRLTVL.

The rearrangement joins TRBV5-4 to TRBJ1-2, with a tentative D call TRBD1 (6 bases). The germline V and J ends were trimmed by 3 bases and 3 bases, with 12 bases remaining between them. Germline V gene sequence: CDR1 SGHNT, CDR2 YYREEE (reference sequence). This CDR3 is 14 amino acids long. The CDR3 protein is CASSSQGRDYGYTF. In nucleotides, the CDR3 is TGTGCCAGCAGCTCTCAGGGGCGAGACTATGGCTACACCTTC.

This sequence joins TRBV12-5 and TRBJ2-3; D is perhaps TRBD1 (6 bases). This CDR3 is built from 16 residues. Trimming shortened V by 2 bases and J by 4 bases, and 16 bases separated the two germline ends. CDR1 is LGHNT, CDR2 FRNRAP, per germline. The CDR3 spells CASGLILPKGADTQYF. CDR3 DNA: TGTGCTAGTGGTTTGATCCTACCCAAGGGGGCAGATACGCAGTATTTT.

This clone was detected ten times or more. The chain carries TRBV7-2 and TRBJ2-7, with 9 bases matching TRBD1. J lost 3 bases, V lost 5 bases, and 8 bases had no gene match. The CDR3 sequence is 15 residues long. From germline, CDR1 is SGHTA and CDR2 FQGNSA. This chain's CDR3 is CASSKEQGAGYEQYF. The CDR3 nucleotides read TGTGCCAGCAGCAAGGAACAGGGGGCAGGCTACGAGCAGTACTTC.

The chain is built from TRBV7-2 and TRBJ1-3; 7 bases map to TRBD1. Per germline, CDR1 SGHTA and CDR2 FQGNSA. The CDR3 runs 15 residues. Trimming cost V 5 bases and J 4 bases; bases outside gene matches: 8. CDR3 sequence (DNA): TGTGCCAGCAGCCCGCAGACAGGGTTCGGAAACACCATATATTTT. Its protein is CASSPQTGFGNTIYF.